This TCR beta chain is drawn from a study of blood T cell repertoires in COVID-19 (TCRdb year 2020). Turning to the overall study: Collaborator samples came from the United States, Italy and Spain and covered acute and convalescent phases of COVID-19. The prospective study material was composed of cDNA or gDNA derived from T cells, B-cell-depleted T cells, or PBMCs. Deeply sampled blood TCRbeta repertoires from subjects exposed to, actively infected with, or recovered from COVID-19 were included in the dataset. The repertoires were made available in a free public database intended to serve as a resource for research on the immune response to SARS-CoV-2. Samples were obtained from the ongoing ImmuneRACE study (first 160 participants) and from about 1,300 subjects provided by 6 global collaborators. Nearly every sample came with metadata listing a de-identified subject ID, COVID-19 status, age in years and sex. Where available, HLA class I and class II types were taken from metadata supplied by the sample provider and were not determined by assay-based typing.

At one collaborating source in Seattle, patients were enrolled during active infection and were followed longitudinally through the course of disease. Whole blood was collected in K2EDTA tubes by collaborating institutions according to the institutions' own protocols. For TCRbeta analysis, collaborators shipped samples as frozen whole blood, isolated PBMCs, or DNA extracted from either of those sample types. The CDR3 contains 15 residues, cysteine and phenylalanine counted. Just the 45-base CDR3 DNA is kept, in frame starting at base 1. The germline V gene (reference sequence) yields LNHDA for CDR1 and SQIVND for CDR2. V drops 3 bases and J drops 2 bases, leaving 10 bases in between. TCRbeta CDR3 regions were amplified from genomic DNA by means of the immunoSEQ Assay, a bias-controlled multiplex PCR. The paper's data handling went like this. The number of nucleated cells in each sample was estimated by amplification of reference gene primers within the assay. To quantify the absolute abundance of each unique TCRbeta CDR3 rearrangement, sequence reads were collapsed and filtered. For each sample, productive Simpson clonality was calculated as the square root of Simpson's diversity index across productive rearrangements. The table was pulled from immuneACCESS by TCRdb, which kept in-frame rearrangements only. Such tables lose some clones; where checked, under half of the loss comes from unresolved V genes, and the rest has no known cause. The DNA was the basis for D and trimming; V, J and clone size are from that table. The sample table lists some 180,000 clones, around four fifths of them with a count of one. 6.5% to 7.5% of the sample is taken by the ten largest.

Points the paper makes about the study in general: How much clinical and demographic metadata was included differed by source and by participant, and the metadata was provided uncurated.

Details on this clone: Its antigen is not yet known. Nothing much larger sits one base from this clone, and base qualities are not available.

This TCR came from a woman in her 40s with COVID-19, enrolled during active disease. Sequenced: peripheral blood. Recombination linked TRBV19 to TRBJ1-4; confidence is insufficient to name the D gene. The sequence in DNA is TGTGCCAGTAGTATGAGGCGGGTGACTAATGAAAAACTGTTTTTT. It specifies CASSMRRVTNEKLFF.